These 18 T cell receptor beta chains were all obtained from the same sample, sequenced in a study of T cells of healthy individuals. TCRdb re-analysed the 5' RACE reads in MiXCR, keeping a single row per CDR3 protein. The table has some 85,000 distinct CDR3 sequences, about 5% seen once. The receptor source for this set is a female donor in good health.

Ten or more counts support this clonotype. CDR3 protein: CASSYSDTQPQHF. CDR3 coding DNA: TGTGCCAGCAGTTACTCGGACACGCAGCCCCAGCATTTT. V gene TRBV6-5 combines with J gene TRBJ1-5, with a possible D match to TRBD1 (5 bases). This CDR3 has 13 residues. The V end was cut by 0 bases, the J end by 7 bases, with 7 bases between. CDR1 MNHEY and CDR2 SVGAGI come from the germline V gene.

This clonotype was recorded many times. This chain links TRBV4-2 with TRBJ2-7; D is unclear. CDR3 length: 16 residues. Trimming shortened V by 0 bases and J by 3 bases, and 15 bases separated the two germline ends. Germline lookup yields CDR1 LGHNA and CDR2 YNFKEQ. CDR3 DNA sequence: TGTGCCAGCAGCCAAGATTTCGGTCTAGAGGACTACGAGCAGTACTTC. The encoded protein is CASSQDFGLEDYEQYF.

This clonotype was counted at least ten times. The chain carries TRBV20-1 and TRBJ1-1; D unclear. Trimming removed 1 base from V and 0 bases from J, with 9 bases in between. Germline assignment: CDR1 DFQATT and CDR2 SNEGSKA (reference sequence). This CDR3 is built from 14 residues. As DNA, the CDR3 is TGCAGTGCTAGAGGGGGAGAGTTGAACACTGAAGCTTTCTTT. Translated, it gives CSARGGELNTEAFF.

This clonotype occurred many times. This chain connects TRBV28 to TRBJ2-7; D call uncertain. CDR3 length: 15 residues. Trimming pared 8 bases from V and 3 bases from J, leaving 20 bases between. Germline CDR1 reads MDHEN; CDR2 reads SYDVKM. The CDR3 here is CASLNILSQNYEQYF. For the CDR3, the DNA is TGTGCCAGCCTCAACATATTATCCCAGAACTACGAGCAGTACTTC.

The V gene is TRBV11-2, the J gene TRBJ2-5; D uncertain. V dropped 5 bases and J dropped 3 bases, with 10 bases sitting between them. The CDR3 length is 13 residues. Germline lookup yields CDR1 SGHAT and CDR2 FQNNGV. The CDR3 DNA is TGTGCCAGCAGCGCACGCGTCGAAGAGACCCAGTACTTC. This gives the protein CASSARVEETQYF.

This clonotype appeared many times. The chain uses TRBV28 and TRBJ1-5; D gene unclear. The V and J ends lost 6 bases and 7 bases respectively, with 22 bases between them. The CDR3 spans 16 residues. Germline V gene lookup returns CDR1 MDHEN and CDR2 SYDVKM. CDR3 coding DNA: TGTGCCAGCAGCCGGTTAAGTAGGGTTTCCGGGCAGCCCCAGCATTTT. Protein sequence: CASSRLSRVSGQPQHF.

Ten or more counts support this clonotype. The rearrangement joins TRBV20-1 to TRBJ2-3; 9 bases fit TRBD2. In germline, CDR1 is DFQATT, CDR2 SNEGSKA (reference sequence). CDR3 size: 15 residues. Trimming took 0 bases from V and 4 from J; bases not matched to a gene: 5. CDR3 residues: CSARDGAGGPDTQYF. In nucleotides, the CDR3 is TGCAGTGCTAGAGATGGCGCGGGAGGGCCAGATACGCAGTATTTT.

A remark on this clonotype: One base away lies a much larger clone, so this may be a sequencing read error. The chain carries TRBV5-4 and TRBJ1-6; tentative D call: TRBD1 (6 bases). V gave up 1 base and J gave up 9 bases, with 11 bases separating them. Per the germline V gene, CDR1 is SGHNT and CDR2 is YYREEE (reference sequence). This CDR3 spans 14 amino acids. The CDR3 is CASSLTGTSSPLHF. CDR3 coding DNA: TGTGCCAGCAGCTTGACAGGGACGAGTTCACCCCTCCACTTT.

This clonotype occurred a few times. CDR3 sequence (DNA): TGTGCCAGCAGTGAAGCGCACCCCCAGGCCGCCTCTGGAAACACCATATATTTT. This sequence encodes CASSEAHPQAASGNTIYF. This chain joins TRBV2 and TRBJ1-3; D gene uncertain. The ends were cut back, 0 bases at V and 0 bases at J, with 15 bases in the middle. Germline V lookup: CDR1 SNHLY, CDR2 FYNNEI. The CDR3 totals 18 residues.

There are many counts of this clonotype. The chain recombines TRBV27 with TRBJ2-1; D perhaps matches TRBD1 (6 bases). V lost 6 bases, J lost 4 bases, and 28 bases lay in between. The germline V gene encodes CDR1 MNHEY and CDR2 SMNVEV (reference sequence). This CDR3 is built from 19 residues. CDR3 bases: TGTGCCAGCAGCCACCTGGGGGCAGGGGCCACCCCTGGATACAATGAGCAGTTCTTC. Its translation: CASSHLGAGATPGYNEQFF.

This clonotype was seen repeatedly, ten times or more. This chain joins TRBV12-3 or TRBV12-4 and TRBJ2-1, with 10 nucleotides matching TRBD2. J gave up 0 bases and V 0 bases, and 8 bases lay outside the gene matches. The CDR3 length is 19 residues. CDR3 region: CASSLASGRAPSSYNEQFF. The CDR3, as DNA: TGTGCCAGCAGTTTAGCCAGCGGGAGGGCCCCGAGCTCCTACAATGAGCAGTTCTTC.

This clonotype has a count of ten or more. V usage is TRBV27 and J usage is TRBJ2-2; 7 bases are a match to TRBD2. The length of the CDR3 is 14 residues. V dropped 4 bases and J dropped 5; count of bases not matched to a gene: 4. In germline, CDR1 is MNHEY, CDR2 SMNVEV (reference sequence). The CDR3 sequence: CASSSYSGTGELFF. Here the CDR3 DNA reads TGTGCCAGCAGTTCTTATAGCGGGACCGGGGAGCTGTTTTTT.

This clonotype was seen repeatedly, ten times or more. V usage is TRBV7-2 and J usage is TRBJ2-3, with D possibly being TRBD2 (5 bases). Trimming shortened V by 1 base and J by 4 bases, and 9 bases separated the two germline ends. The CDR3 contains 14 residues. CDR1 SGHTA and CDR2 FQGNSA come from the germline V gene. CDR3 protein: CASSLGGAADTQYF. The CDR3 region has the DNA TGTGCCAGCAGCTTAGGGGGAGCGGCAGATACGCAGTATTTT.

Turning to this clonotype: Germline is not matched at one junction end, which may reflect a read error. V gene TRBV5-1 combines with J gene TRBJ1-4; D is ambiguous. The CDR3 runs 16 residues. Germline lookup yields CDR1 SGHRS and CDR2 YFSETQ. The CDR3: CASSLVQRATNEKMFF. Written as DNA, the CDR3 is TGCGCCAGCAGCTTGGTACAGAGAGCAACTAATGAAAAAATGTTTTTT.

The chain employs TRBV7-2 and TRBJ2-4, with 11 nucleotides matching TRBD1. The CDR3 has 16 amino acids. Germline V gene data show CDR1 as SGHTA and CDR2 as FQGNSA. Unmatched junction bases numbered 5, after V lost 0 bases and J lost 7 bases. This CDR3 reads CASSLAGQGGFNIQYF. The CDR3, as DNA: TGTGCCAGCAGCTTAGCGGGACAGGGGGGTTTTAACATTCAGTACTTC.

This clonotype was counted ten times or more. The rearrangement links TRBV30 to TRBJ1-5; D is undetermined. Germline V gene data show CDR1 as GTSNPN and CDR2 as SVGIG (reference sequence). This CDR3 is built from 13 residues. Trimming took off 1 base at V and 4 bases at J, with 8 bases between the two ends. The CDR3 DNA follows: TGTGCCTGGAGTGCCGGGATAAATCAGCCCCAGCATTTT. Translated, it gives CAWSAGINQPQHF.

This clonotype was counted many times. V is TRBV19 and J is TRBJ1-1, with D tentatively TRBD1 (5 bases). The germline CDR1 and CDR2 sequences are LNHDA and SQIVND (reference sequence). Trimming stripped 5 bases from V and 0 bases from J, with 16 bases between. This CDR3 contains 16 residues. The CDR3 is CASSPRDGLMNTEAFF. Here the CDR3 DNA reads TGTGCCAGTAGTCCCCGGGACGGACTGATGAACACTGAAGCTTTCTTT.

Ten or more counts support this clonotype. The CDR3 loop reads CASSPFLEGVTQGEKLFF. CDR3 in DNA: TGTGCCAGCAGCCCCTTCCTTGAGGGCGTTACACAGGGCGAAAAACTGTTTTTT. The chain recombines TRBV7-8 with TRBJ1-4; D might be TRBD1 (6 bases). Trimming left V 5 bases short and J 8 bases short, with 27 bases between. Looked up from germline, CDR1 is SGHVS and CDR2 is FQNEAQ. CDR3 size: 18 residues.